This entry lists 30 T cell receptor beta chains sequenced from one sample in a study of shared clonotypes between healthy human individuals. Generated by immunoSEQ multiplex PCR, the TCRdb table keeps only in-frame clones and is missing some. This table holds 2,100,000 or so clones, more than 90% found once. Sequenced sample: naive CD4+ T cells sorted from blood. Subset indicated: CD45RA+ positively selected. The receptors derive from a man aged 18 to 29 in good health.

On this clone itself: This specimen includes other DNA sequences encoding the same CDR3. The chain has TRBV14 and TRBJ2-7; no firm D call. The CDR3 is 12 amino acids. V shed 3 bases and J shed 0 bases, with 3 bases lying between them. Germline assignment: CDR1 SGHDN and CDR2 FVKESK. The CDR3 DNA follows: TGTGCCAGCAGCCAGGGCTCCTACGAGCAGTACTTC. It codes for CASSQGSYEQYF.

V is TRBV11-2 and J is TRBJ2-3; a possible D gene is TRBD2 (5 bases). CDR1 is SGHAT, CDR2 FQNNGV, per germline. Trimming removed 1 base from V and 2 bases from J, with 7 bases in between. The CDR3 contains 14 residues. CDR3 in DNA: TGTGCCAGCAGCTTAGTGAGGGTCACAGATACGCAGTATTTT. This encodes CASSLVRVTDTQYF. The whole variable domain, remainder taken from reference TRBV11-2 and TRBJ2-3, is EAGVAQSPRYKIIEKRQSVAFWCNPISGHATLYWYQQILGQGPKLLIQFQNNGVVDDSQLPKDRFSAERLKGVDSTLKIQPAKLEDSAVYLCASSLVRVTDTQYFGPGTRLTVL.

The V call is TRBV2, the J call TRBJ2-3, with unresolved D. This CDR3 has 14 residues. The V and J ends lost 7 bases and 2 bases respectively, with 13 bases between them. Germline lookup yields CDR1 SNHLY and CDR2 FYNNEI. CDR3 sequence reads: CASMSVAHTDTQYF. CDR3 DNA sequence: TGTGCCAGCATGTCGGTAGCCCACACAGATACGCAGTATTTT.

The chain is built from TRBV27 and TRBJ1-5, with D perhaps TRBD1 (5 bases). V was trimmed by 2 bases and J by 1 base, leaving 9 bases between them. Looked up from germline, CDR1 is MNHEY and CDR2 is SMNVEV (reference sequence). CDR3 size: 15 residues. As DNA, the CDR3 is TGTGCCAGCAGTTTAGGCCGGGGGAGCAATCAGCCCCAGCATTTT. Its translation is CASSLGRGSNQPQHF.

The V gene is TRBV19, the J gene TRBJ2-7; TRBD2 might be the D (7 bases). With 4 bases removed from V and 4 bases from J, the gap between germline ends came to 11 bases. Germline V lookup: CDR1 LNHDA, CDR2 SQIVND (reference sequence). The CDR3 contains 13 residues. The DNA for the CDR3 is TGTGCCAGTAGTAGGGGGGGCCTTTACGAGCAGTACTTC. It encodes CASSRGGLYEQYF. Based on the CDR3 plus reference TRBV19 and TRBJ2-7, the full variable domain is DGGITQSPKYLFRKEGQNVTLSCEQNLNHDAMYWYRQDPGQGLRLIYYSQIVNDFQKGDIAEGYSVSREKKESFPLTVTSAQKNPTAFYLCASSRGGLYEQYFGPGTRLTVT.

The rearrangement uses TRBV6-1 and TRBJ2-7; D could derive from TRBD1 or TRBD2 (5 bases each). This CDR3 spans 15 amino acids. Between the trimmed V and J ends, which lost 4 bases and 2 bases, there was a span of 15 bases. Germline assignment: CDR1 MNHNS and CDR2 SASEGT. CDR3 protein: CASSGGSGNAYEQYF. The CDR3 DNA follows: TGTGCCAGCAGTGGGGGGTCAGGTAATGCCTACGAGCAGTACTTC.

V usage is TRBV5-5 and J usage is TRBJ2-3; D not certain. This CDR3 region has 14 residues. CDR1 and CDR2 (germline): SGHKS, YYEKEE (reference sequence). V dropped 3 bases and J dropped 2 bases, with 10 bases sitting between them. Written as DNA, the CDR3 is TGTGCCAGCAGCTCAAGGACCATCACAGATACGCAGTATTTT. It is translated as CASSSRTITDTQYF.

The genes are TRBV16 and TRBJ2-2, with a weak D call TRBD1 (6 bases). The CDR3 covers 14 residues. Trimming took off 2 bases at V and 6 bases at J, with 10 bases between the two ends. Looked up from germline, CDR1 is KGHSY and CDR2 is FQNENV. CDR3 in DNA: TGTGCCAGCAGCCAACCCACAGGGCCCGGGGAGCTGTTTTTT. This translates into CASSQPTGPGELFF.

Note on this clone: Different DNA sequences within this sample yield the same CDR3. The rearrangement joins TRBV14 to TRBJ1-1; D might be TRBD1 (6 bases). There are 14 residues in the CDR3. V was cut by 2 bases and J by 4 bases, with 11 bases left in between. CDR1 and CDR2 from the germline V gene are SGHDN and FVKESK. CDR3 in amino acids: CASSQMMGATEAFF. The CDR3 region has the DNA TGTGCCAGCAGCCAAATGATGGGGGCCACTGAAGCTTTCTTT. Using reference TRBV14 and TRBJ1-1 for the parts outside the CDR3, the full variable domain is EAGVTQFPSHSVIEKGQTVTLRCDPISGHDNLYWYRRVMGKEIKFLLHFVKESKQDESGMPNNRFLAERTGGTYSTLKVQPAELEDSGVYFCASSQMMGATEAFFGQGTRLTVV.

As regards this clone: Other DNA sequences in this sample translate to the same CDR3. This chain links TRBV7-2 with TRBJ2-5; D unresolved. The germline V and J ends were trimmed by 2 bases and 2 bases, with 6 bases remaining between them. There are 13 residues in the CDR3. Per the germline V gene, CDR1 is SGHTA and CDR2 is FQGNSA. The CDR3 DNA is TGTGCCAGCAGCTTAAGTTATCAAGAGACCCAGTACTTC. This encodes CASSLSYQETQYF.

This clone was seen only once. The chain recombines TRBV6-8 with TRBJ1-4, with 7 bases matching TRBD1. The CDR3 length is 17 residues. V lost 5 bases and J lost 0; bases outside the gene matches: 9. The germline CDR1 and CDR2 sequences are MNHGY and SAAAGT. The CDR3 region is CASSRGTEVATNEKLFF. DNA of the CDR3: TGTGCCAGCAGTCGTGGGACAGAAGTAGCAACTAATGAAAAACTGTTTTTT.

The chain is built from TRBV5-1 and TRBJ1-6; no firm D call. The V end lost 3 bases, the J end lost 4 bases, and 14 bases lay between the germline ends. Germline V lookup: CDR1 SGHRS, CDR2 YFSETQ. The CDR3 contains 16 residues. CDR3 sequence (DNA): TGCGCCAGCAGCTCCGGACCGAATAGTTATAATTCACCCCTCCACTTT. As protein: CASSSGPNSYNSPLHF. Variable domain in full (rest from reference TRBV5-1 and TRBJ1-6): KAGVTQTPRYLIKTRGQQVTLSCSPISGHRSVSWYQQTPGQGLQFLFEYFSETQRNKGNFPGRFSGRQFSNSRSEMNVSTLELGDSALYLCASSSGPNSYNSPLHFGNGTRLTVT.

In nucleotides, the CDR3 is TGCGCCAGCAGCACCCCGAGTGGTACCGGGGAGCTGTTTTTT. Protein: CASSTPSGTGELFF. The rearrangement joins TRBV5-1 to TRBJ2-2; D ambiguous. V was cut by 4 bases and J by 5 bases, with 12 bases left in between. CDR1 SGHRS and CDR2 YFSETQ come from the germline V gene. This CDR3 has 14 amino acids.

DNA for the CDR3: TGCGCCAGCAGCGTTAGCGGGGTGAGCTCCTACAATGAGCAGTTCTTC. It translates to CASSVSGVSSYNEQFF. The chain couples TRBV5-1 to TRBJ2-1; 8 bases match TRBD2. V gave up 4 bases and J gave up 0 bases; unmatched junction bases: 6. The CDR3 covers 16 residues. CDR1 and CDR2 from the germline V gene are SGHRS and YFSETQ.

A single count supports this clone. V gene TRBV5-1 combines with J gene TRBJ2-7, with a possible D match to TRBD2 (6 bases). CDR1 is SGHRS and CDR2 is YFSETQ in the germline V gene. The CDR3 spans 16 residues. V was pared by 2 bases and J by 0 bases, with 15 bases between. This chain's CDR3 is CASSLLPGLNSYEQYF. The CDR3 region has the DNA TGCGCCAGCAGCTTACTACCGGGACTGAACTCCTACGAGCAGTACTTC.

This clone came up once. The chain carries TRBV30 and TRBJ2-5, with D perhaps TRBD2 (6 bases). Between the trimmed V and J ends, which lost 0 bases and 4 bases, there was a span of 15 bases. The CDR3 has 15 residues. Germline CDR1 is GTSNPN and CDR2 is SVGIG (reference sequence). The CDR3 region is CAWSVPGTRGETQYF. CDR3 nucleotide sequence: TGTGCCTGGAGTGTACCCGGGACGCGGGGAGAGACCCAGTACTTC.

The chain combines TRBV18 with TRBJ2-7; D remains ambiguous. The CDR3 extends over 15 amino acids. Germline CDR1 reads KGHSH; CDR2 reads LQKENI. The V and J ends lost 4 bases and 6 bases respectively, with 19 bases between them. The CDR3 DNA is TGTGCCAGCTCACTAACTCCTAAAGGTGTCCCCGAGCAGTACTTC. Encoded protein: CASSLTPKGVPEQYF.

The V and J genes are TRBV5-6 and TRBJ1-6; 9 bases match TRBD1. V lost 2 bases and J lost 7; bases outside the gene matches: 4. The V gene's germline CDR1 is SGHDT and CDR2 YYEEEE. The CDR3 covers 15 residues. The CDR3 nucleotides are TGTGCCAGCAGCTTCCGGGACAGGGTGAATTCACCCCTCCACTTT. This translates into CASSFRDRVNSPLHF.

The J gene is TRBJ1-2, the V gene TRBV6-6; 12 positions agree with TRBD1. Germline loops: CDR1 MNHNY, CDR2 SVGAGI (reference sequence). The CDR3 length is 15 residues. After removal of 7 bases from V and 8 bases from J, the junction contained 11 bases not matched to a gene. The CDR3: CASNRPGQGAGGYTF. The DNA for the CDR3 is TGTGCCAGCAATAGACCGGGACAGGGGGCGGGCGGCTACACCTTC.

This clone was seen a single time. The genes are TRBV2 and TRBJ2-5, with TRBD2 matching over 11 bases. V gave up 4 bases and J gave up 2 bases; unmatched junction bases: 6. Germline CDR1 and CDR2: SNHLY and FYNNEI. The CDR3 is 16 residues long. The CDR3 bases are TGTGCCAGCAGTGGGCCTTGGACTAGCGGGCAAGAGACCCAGTACTTC. Translation gives CASSGPWTSGQETQYF. Full variable domain (outside the CDR3, taken from reference TRBV2 and TRBJ2-5): EPEVTQTPSHQVTQMGQEVILRCVPISNHLYFYWYRQILGQKVEFLVSFYNNEISEKSEIFDDQFSVERPDGSNFTLKIRSTKLEDSAMYFCASSGPWTSGQETQYFGPGTRLLVL.

On this clone: At the DNA level, this CDR3 is encoded by other sequences in the same sample as well. CDR3 sequence (DNA): TGTGCCAGCAGCTTGGCAAATGAGCAGTTCTTC. It yields the protein CASSLANEQFF. This chain joins TRBV5-4 and TRBJ2-1; D remains unclear. Trimming cost V 0 bases and J 7 bases, with 2 bases left between them. Looked up from germline, CDR1 is SGHNT and CDR2 is YYREEE (reference sequence). This CDR3 has 11 residues.

This chain joins TRBV30 and TRBJ2-3; 8 nucleotides agree with TRBD2. Unmatched junction bases numbered 3, after V lost 8 bases and J lost 2 bases. The CDR3 has 12 amino acids. Germline-derived CDR1 and CDR2 are GTSNPN and SVGIG (reference sequence). CDR3: CARGGTTDTQYF. In nucleotides, the CDR3 is TGTGCCCGCGGGGGGACCACAGATACGCAGTATTTT.

The V call is TRBV19, the J call TRBJ1-1; D ambiguous. The V and J ends lost 3 bases and 1 base respectively, with 9 bases between them. This CDR3 is built from 14 residues. Germline values: CDR1 LNHDA, CDR2 SQIVND (reference sequence). The CDR3 sequence is CASSIKSGNTEAFF. Written as DNA, the CDR3 is TGTGCCAGTAGTATCAAGTCGGGGAACACTGAAGCTTTCTTT. The variable domain in full, completed from reference TRBV19 and TRBJ1-1, reads DGGITQSPKYLFRKEGQNVTLSCEQNLNHDAMYWYRQDPGQGLRLIYYSQIVNDFQKGDIAEGYSVSREKKESFPLTVTSAQKNPTAFYLCASSIKSGNTEAFFGQGTRLTVV.

The CDR3 protein is CASSLIPREETQYF. Here the CDR3 DNA reads TGCGCCAGCAGCTTGATACCGAGGGAAGAGACCCAGTACTTC. The J gene is TRBJ2-5, the V gene TRBV5-1, with TRBD2 as a possible D gene (5 bases). There are 14 residues in the CDR3. The V end was cut by 1 base, the J end by 3 bases, with 10 bases between. Germline-derived CDR1 and CDR2 are SGHRS and YFSETQ.

The rearrangement joins TRBV4-1 to TRBJ2-1, with 11 bases that match TRBD2. The germline gives CDR1 MGHRA, CDR2 YSYEKL. V shed 5 bases and J 8 bases; nucleotides not matched to a gene: 11. CDR3 length equals 16 residues. The CDR3 nucleotides are TGCGCCAGCAGCTTCTATAGCGGGGGGGCCGGAGATGAGCAGTTCTTC. Protein product: CASSFYSGGAGDEQFF.

V is TRBV29-1 and J is TRBJ2-7; D assignment may be TRBD1 or TRBD2 (6 bases each). V lost 5 bases and J lost 4, with 9 bases in between. This CDR3 spans 11 amino acids. Germline V gene data show CDR1 as SQVTM and CDR2 as ANQGSEA. For the CDR3, the DNA is TGCAGCGTTACGGGGGCTTACGAGCAGTACTTC. Protein: CSVTGAYEQYF.

The genes are TRBV4-2 and TRBJ1-2; D possibly corresponds to TRBD1 (5 bases). The CDR3 contains 15 residues. In germline, CDR1 is LGHNA, CDR2 YNFKEQ. V lost 0 bases, J lost 3 bases, and 11 bases lay in between. DNA of the CDR3: TGTGCCAGCAGCCAAGATACCAGGGAGGACTATGGCTACACCTTC. It encodes CASSQDTREDYGYTF.

This clone was picked up one time. The chain employs TRBV7-2 and TRBJ2-2; 7 positions match TRBD1. V shed 5 bases and J 3 bases; nucleotides not matched to a gene: 6. Germline V gene data show CDR1 as SGHTA and CDR2 as FQGNSA. The CDR3 runs 15 residues. CDR3 in amino acids: CASSPGTVHTGELFF. In nucleotides, the CDR3 is TGTGCCAGCAGCCCCGGGACAGTGCACACCGGGGAGCTGTTTTTT.

A word on this clone: This CDR3 is also generated by other DNA sequences in the sample. This chain uses TRBV2 with TRBJ1-1; D remains unclear. Germline V CDR1 and CDR2: SNHLY, FYNNEI. CDR3 length equals 13 residues. V lost 2 bases and J 2 bases, leaving 6 bases between the germline ends. CDR3 DNA: TGTGCCAGCAGTGAATCGTTAAACACTGAAGCTTTCTTT. Amino acids: CASSESLNTEAFF.

The V call is TRBV6-7, the J call TRBJ2-6, with unresolved D. TRBV6-7 is an open reading frame whose function is uncertain. V was cut by 4 bases and J by 0 bases, with 10 bases left in between. The CDR3 is made up of 16 amino acids. The CDR3 here is CASSSQQSSGANVLTF. The CDR3 nucleotides are TGTGCCAGCAGTTCCCAACAGAGCTCTGGGGCCAACGTCCTGACTTTC.